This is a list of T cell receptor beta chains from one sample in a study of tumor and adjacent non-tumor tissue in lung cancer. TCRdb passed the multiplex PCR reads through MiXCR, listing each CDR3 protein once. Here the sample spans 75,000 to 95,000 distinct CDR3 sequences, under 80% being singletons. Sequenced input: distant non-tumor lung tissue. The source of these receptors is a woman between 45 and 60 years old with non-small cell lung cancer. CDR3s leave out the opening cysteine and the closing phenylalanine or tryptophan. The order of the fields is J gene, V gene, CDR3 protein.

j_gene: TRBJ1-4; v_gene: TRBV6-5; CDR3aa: ASRRIEANEKLF
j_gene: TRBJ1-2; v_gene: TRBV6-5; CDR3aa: AGNYSWGSAGYT
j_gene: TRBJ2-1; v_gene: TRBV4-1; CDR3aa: ASSQPSGIGTYYEQF
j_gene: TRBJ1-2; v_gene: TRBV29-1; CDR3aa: GVDQGNYDYT
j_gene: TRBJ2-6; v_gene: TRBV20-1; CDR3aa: SASIRDGADVLT
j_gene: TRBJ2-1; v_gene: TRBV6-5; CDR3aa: ASSLSGACFNEQF
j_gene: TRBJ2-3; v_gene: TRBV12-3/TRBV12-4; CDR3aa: AGFGYERVTDTQY
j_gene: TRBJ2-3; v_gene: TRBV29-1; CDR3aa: SVDGTDFTDTQC
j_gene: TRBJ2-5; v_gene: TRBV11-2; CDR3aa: ANSVTGLGEAQY
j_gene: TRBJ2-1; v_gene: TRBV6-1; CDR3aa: ASSEVEVGGRLGDEQF
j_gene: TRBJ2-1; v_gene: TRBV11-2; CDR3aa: ASSLEMASNDQF
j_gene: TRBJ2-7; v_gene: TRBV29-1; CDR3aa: SVLDRGDYEQY
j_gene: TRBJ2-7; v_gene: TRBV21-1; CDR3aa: GRKKPTRTGSVESEQY
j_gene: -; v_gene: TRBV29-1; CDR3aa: SVADRRINQLQY
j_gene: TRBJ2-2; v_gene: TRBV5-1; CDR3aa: ASSLPAGGLTGELF
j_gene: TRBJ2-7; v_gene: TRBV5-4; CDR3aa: ASSGVGPWNEQY